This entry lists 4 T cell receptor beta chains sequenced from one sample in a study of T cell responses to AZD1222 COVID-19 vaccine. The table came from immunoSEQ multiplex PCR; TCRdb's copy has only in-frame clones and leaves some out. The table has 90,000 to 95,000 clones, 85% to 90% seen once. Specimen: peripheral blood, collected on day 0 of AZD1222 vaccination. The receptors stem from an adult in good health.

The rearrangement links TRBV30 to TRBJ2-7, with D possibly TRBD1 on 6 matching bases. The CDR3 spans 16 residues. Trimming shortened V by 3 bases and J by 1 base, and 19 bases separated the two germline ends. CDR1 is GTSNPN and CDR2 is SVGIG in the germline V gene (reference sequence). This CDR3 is CAWRSVRAGESYEQYF. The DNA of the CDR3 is TGTGCCTGGAGAAGCGTCCGGGCAGGGGAATCCTACGAGCAGTACTTC.

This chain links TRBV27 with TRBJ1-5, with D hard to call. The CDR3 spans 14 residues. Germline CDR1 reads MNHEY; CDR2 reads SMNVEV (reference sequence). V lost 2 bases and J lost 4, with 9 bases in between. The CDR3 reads CASSLRFGNQPQHF. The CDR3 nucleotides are TGTGCCAGCAGTTTACGTTTTGGGAATCAGCCCCAGCATTTT.

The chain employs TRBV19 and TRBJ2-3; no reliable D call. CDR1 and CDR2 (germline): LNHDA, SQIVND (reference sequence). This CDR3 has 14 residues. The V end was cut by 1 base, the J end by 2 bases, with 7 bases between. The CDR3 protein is CASSIGSFTDTQYF. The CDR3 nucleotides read TGTGCCAGTAGTATAGGGAGTTTCACAGATACGCAGTATTTT.

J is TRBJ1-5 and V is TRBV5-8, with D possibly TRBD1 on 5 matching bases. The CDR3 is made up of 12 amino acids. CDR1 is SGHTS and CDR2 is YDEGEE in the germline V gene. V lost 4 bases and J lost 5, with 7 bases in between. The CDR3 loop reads CASSAQDQPQHF. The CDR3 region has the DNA TGTGCCAGCAGCGCACAGGATCAGCCCCAGCATTTT.